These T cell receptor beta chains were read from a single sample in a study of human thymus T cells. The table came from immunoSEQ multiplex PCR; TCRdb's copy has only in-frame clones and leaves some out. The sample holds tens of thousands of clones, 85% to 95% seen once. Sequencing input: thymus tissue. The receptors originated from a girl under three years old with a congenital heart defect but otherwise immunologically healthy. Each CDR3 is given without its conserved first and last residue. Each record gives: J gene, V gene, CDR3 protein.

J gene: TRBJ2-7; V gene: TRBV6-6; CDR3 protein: ASSYSSLDLFHEQY
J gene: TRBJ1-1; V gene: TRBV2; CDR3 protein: ASSAGGTEAF
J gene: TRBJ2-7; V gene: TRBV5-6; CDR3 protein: ASSFNGAYEQY
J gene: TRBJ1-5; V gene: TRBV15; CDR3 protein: ATSSAGNQPQH
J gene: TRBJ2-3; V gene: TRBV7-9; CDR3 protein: ATPGASTDTQY
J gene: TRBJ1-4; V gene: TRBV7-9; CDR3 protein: ASSSIAGGAEKLF
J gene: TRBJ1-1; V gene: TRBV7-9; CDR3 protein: ASSQNTEAF
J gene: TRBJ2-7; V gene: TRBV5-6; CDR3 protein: ASRMTSGTYEQY
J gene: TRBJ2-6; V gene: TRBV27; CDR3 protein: ASKPCSGANVLT
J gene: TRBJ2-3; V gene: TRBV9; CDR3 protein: ASSRGRVDTQY
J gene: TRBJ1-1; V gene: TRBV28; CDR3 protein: ASNLYQQKGAEAF